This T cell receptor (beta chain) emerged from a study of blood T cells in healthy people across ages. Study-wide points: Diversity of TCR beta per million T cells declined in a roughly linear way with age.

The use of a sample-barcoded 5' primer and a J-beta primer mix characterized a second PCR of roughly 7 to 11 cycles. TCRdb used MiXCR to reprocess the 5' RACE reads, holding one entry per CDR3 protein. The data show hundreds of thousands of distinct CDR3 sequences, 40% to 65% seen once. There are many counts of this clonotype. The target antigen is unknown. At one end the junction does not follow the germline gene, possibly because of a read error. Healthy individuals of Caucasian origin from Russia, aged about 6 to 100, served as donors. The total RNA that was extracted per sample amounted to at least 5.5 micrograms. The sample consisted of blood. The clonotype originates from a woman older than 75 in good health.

The CDR3 is CASSVVGIPYGCTF. As DNA, the CDR3 is TGTGCCAGCAGTGTTGTGGGAATTCCTTATGGCTGCACCTTC. The V and J genes are TRBV2 and TRBJ1-2; D remains unclear. CDR1 and CDR2 from the germline V gene are SNHLY and FYNNEI. The CDR3 is 14 residues long.